Listed here are 20 T cell receptor beta chains from one sample, sequenced in a study of blood T cell repertoires in COVID-19. Data came from immunoSEQ multiplex PCR; TCRdb stores just in-frame clones and leaves some out. The sample lists around 300,000 clones, approximately 85% seen once, with approximately 11% in the top ten. Sequenced input: peripheral blood. These receptors were taken from a woman in her 70s with acute or convalescent COVID-19.

The rearrangement links TRBV14 to TRBJ1-1; D remains ambiguous. The germline V gene has CDR1 SGHDN and CDR2 FVKESK. V was clipped by 4 bases and J by 8 bases, with 14 bases between them. CDR3 length: 13 residues. The CDR3: CASSRPTGREAFF. The CDR3 DNA sequence: TGTGCCAGCAGCCGGCCCACGGGGAGAGAAGCTTTCTTT.

This clone appeared once. The chain employs TRBV18 and TRBJ1-2; 10 bases align to TRBD1. The CDR3 sequence is 17 residues long. CDR1 and CDR2 (germline): KGHSH, LQKENI. V dropped 3 bases and J dropped 4; count of bases not matched to a gene: 11. CDR3 sequence: CASSPSIRDRGVYGYTF. In DNA form, the CDR3 reads TGTGCCAGCTCACCCTCAATACGGGACAGGGGTGTCTATGGCTACACCTTC.

This chain's CDR3 is CASSYSSLQVLRFGNTIYF. The DNA for the CDR3 is TGTGCCAGCAGTTACTCGTCCCTACAGGTTCTCCGATTCGGAAACACCATATATTTT. This sequence joins TRBV6-2 or TRBV6-3 and TRBJ1-3; tentatively, D is TRBD1 (5 bases). V was clipped by 0 bases and J by 4 bases, with 22 bases between them. The CDR3 consists of 19 residues. In germline, CDR1 is MNHEY, CDR2 SVGEGT.

The chain links TRBV24-1 to TRBJ1-2, with D perhaps matching TRBD1 (5 bases). With 2 bases removed from V and 6 bases from J, the gap between germline ends came to 12 bases. The CDR3 is 14 residues long. CDR1 is KGHDR, CDR2 SFDVKD, per germline. CDR3 region: CATSDSRGRDGYTF. As DNA, the CDR3 is TGTGCCACCAGTGATTCTCGGGGGAGGGATGGCTACACCTTC.

V and J are TRBV2 and TRBJ2-1; 7 bases match TRBD1. Germline loops: CDR1 SNHLY, CDR2 FYNNEI. With V trimmed by 7 bases and J by 9 bases, 12 bases remained unmatched. This CDR3 is 14 amino acids long. CDR3 DNA sequence: TGTGCCAGCACGACAGGGCCCGCTTTGGCTGAGCAGTTCTTC. Translating gives CASTTGPALAEQFF.

In DNA, the CDR3 is TGTGCCAGCAGCTTGGTTAGCGGGGGTGAAGATACGCAGTATTTT. This translates into CASSLVSGGEDTQYF. The chain carries TRBV5-5 and TRBJ2-3, with 9 bases aligning to TRBD2. The germline V gene has CDR1 SGHKS and CDR2 YYEKEE (reference sequence). Trimming removed 0 bases from V and 5 bases from J; junction bases left unmatched: 4. CDR3 size: 15 residues.

The genes are TRBV5-6 and TRBJ2-2; tentatively, D is TRBD1 (6 bases). Germline V gives CDR1 SGHDT, CDR2 YYEEEE. The V gene lost 4 bases and the J gene lost 2 bases, with 15 bases spanning the gap. The length of the CDR3 is 16 residues. Here the CDR3 DNA reads TGTGCCAGCAGCCCTCTAACAGGGAGTAACACCGGGGAGCTGTTTTTT. Translation gives CASSPLTGSNTGELFF.

The chain combines TRBV12-3 or TRBV12-4 with TRBJ1-1; no firm D call. The CDR3 loop spans 13 amino acids. V was clipped by 7 bases and J by 4 bases, with 13 bases between them. CDR3 coding DNA: TGTGCCAGCACGGGGAGAGCTTTCACTGAAGCTTTCTTT. This codes for CASTGRAFTEAFF.

The chain couples TRBV7-2 to TRBJ1-1; 7 bases align to TRBD1. Germline V gene lookup returns CDR1 SGHTA and CDR2 FQGNSA. V trimming: 5 bases; J trimming: 11 bases; junction bases outside the gene matches: 8. The CDR3 loop spans 12 amino acids. The CDR3: CASSLQGGRAFF. CDR3 DNA: TGTGCCAGCAGCCTCCAGGGGGGCAGGGCTTTCTTT.

The rearrangement joins TRBV14 to TRBJ1-5, with 9 bases that match TRBD1. The germline gives CDR1 SGHDN, CDR2 FVKESK. Losses at the gene ends were 4 bases for V and 6 bases for J; bases not matched to a gene: 4. The CDR3 loop spans 14 amino acids. CDR3 nucleotide sequence: TGTGCCAGCAGCCTGGGGACAGGGAGTCAGCCCCAGCATTTT. Translation gives CASSLGTGSQPQHF.

The rearrangement joins TRBV5-1 to TRBJ2-3; TRBD2 matches at 7 bases. Unmatched junction bases numbered 8, after V lost 4 bases and J lost 0 bases. Per the germline V gene, CDR1 is SGHRS and CDR2 is YFSETQ. CDR3 size: 16 residues. The CDR3 sequence is CASSLPSGVSTDTQYF. CDR3 DNA sequence: TGCGCCAGCAGCCTGCCCAGCGGGGTGAGCACAGATACGCAGTATTTT. Combining the CDR3 with reference TRBV5-1 and TRBJ2-3 gives the whole variable domain KAGVTQTPRYLIKTRGQQVTLSCSPISGHRSVSWYQQTPGQGLQFLFEYFSETQRNKGNFPGRFSGRQFSNSRSEMNVSTLELGDSALYLCASSLPSGVSTDTQYFGPGTRLTVL.

The chain recombines TRBV15 with TRBJ2-3; TRBD2 aligns across 10 bases. This CDR3 comprises 18 residues. Losses at the gene ends were 5 bases for V and 6 bases for J; bases not matched to a gene: 17. In germline, CDR1 is LNHNV, CDR2 YYDKDF (reference sequence). The CDR3 DNA reads TGTGCCACCAGCCCCCCCGTAGGCAAAGCGGGGGGGCCTGATACGCAGTATTTT. Translation: CATSPPVGKAGGPDTQYF.

This chain uses TRBV19 with TRBJ1-2; 8 bases line up with TRBD1. The CDR3 is made up of 13 amino acids. V trimming: 3 bases; J trimming: 8 bases; junction bases outside the gene matches: 5. Looked up from germline, CDR1 is LNHDA and CDR2 is SQIVND (reference sequence). The CDR3 sequence: CASSIDRGGGYTF. CDR3 nucleotide sequence: TGTGCCAGTAGTATCGACAGGGGCGGCGGCTACACCTTC.

Points on this clone: Its ends do not fully match the called genes, so a read error is possible. The chain links TRBV5-1 to TRBJ1-2; the D gene is possibly TRBD1 (5 bases). CDR1 is SGHRS, CDR2 YFSETQ, per germline. CDR3 size: 12 residues. CDR3 DNA sequence: TGCGCCAGCAGCTTGGACGAGCGGGACCCCTCCTTC. Translated: CASSLDERDPSF.

The V and J genes are TRBV21-1 and TRBJ1-4. TRBV21-1 is described as a pseudogene. The CDR3 length is 14 residues. CDR3 protein: CASSSERGNEKLFF. The CDR3 DNA sequence: TGTGCCAGCAGCAGCGAAAGAGGAAACGAAAAACTGTTTTTT.

This chain connects TRBV5-4 to TRBJ2-1; no firm D call. Germline V gene sequence: CDR1 SGHNT, CDR2 YYREEE (reference sequence). Deletions cut 0 bases from V and 0 bases from J, with 7 bases between. The CDR3 is made up of 15 amino acids. CDR3 DNA sequence: TGTGCCAGCAGCTTGGACCCCAGCTCCTACAATGAGCAGTTCTTC. Amino acids: CASSLDPSSYNEQFF. The full variable domain, completed using reference TRBV5-4 and TRBJ2-1, is ETGVTQSPTHLIKTRGQQVTLRCSSQSGHNTVSWYQQALGQGPQFIFQYYREEENGRGNFPPRFSGLQFPNYSSELNVNALELDDSALYLCASSLDPSSYNEQFFGPGTRLTVL.

The chain uses TRBV19 and TRBJ2-3; 13 positions agree with TRBD2. The CDR3 spans 16 residues. CDR1 is LNHDA, CDR2 SQIVND, per germline (reference sequence). V was pared by 4 bases and J by 3 bases, with 4 bases of the junction left unmatched. The CDR3 loop is CASSRQGLAGTDTQYF. The CDR3 coding sequence is TGTGCCAGTAGTAGACAGGGACTAGCGGGGACAGATACGCAGTATTTT.

The V and J genes are TRBV5-6 and TRBJ1-6; no firm D call. Germline CDR1 and CDR2: SGHDT and YYEEEE. CDR3 length equals 14 residues. Deletions cut 3 bases from V and 7 bases from J, with 11 bases between. CDR3 sequence reads: CASSSVGRNSPLHF. CDR3 sequence (DNA): TGTGCCAGCAGCTCGGTGGGCCGGAATTCACCCCTCCACTTT.

This clone has a count of ten or more. Sequence at one end of the junction differs from germline and may be a read error. The chain joins TRBV7-9 to TRBJ1-5, with TRBD1 matching over 7 bases. CDR1 and CDR2 (germline): SEHNR, FQNEAQ (reference sequence). This CDR3 contains 15 residues. In DNA, the CDR3 is TGTGCCAGCAGCATAGCCGGGACAGACAATCAGCCCCAGCATTTT. This codes for CASSIAGTDNQPQHF.

The rearrangement links TRBV5-1 to TRBJ1-4; D might be TRBD1 (5 bases). Germline V gene data show CDR1 as SGHRS and CDR2 as YFSETQ. This CDR3 spans 13 amino acids. V gave up 8 bases and J gave up 0 bases, with 8 bases separating them. CDR3 residues: CASRQPTNEKLFF. The CDR3 bases are TGCGCCAGTCGACAGCCAACTAATGAAAAACTGTTTTTT.